This T cell receptor (beta chain) was recovered during a study of cytomegalovirus exposure and HLA in healthy donors (dated by TCRdb to 2016 to 2017). General notes on the study: A later analysis indicated that the roughly 130 validation repertoires were generated on the platform also employed for the 700 or so repertoires of the first cohort. In addition to the first cohort of 666 subjects, a separate validation cohort of approximately 120 different subjects was used. High-throughput TCR immunosequencing, statistical association of individual TCRs with disease status, and machine learning were combined to predict cytomegalovirus infection status. The aim of the study was to test whether cataloging public T cell receptors could identify signatures of past pathogen exposure. Findings and caveats that apply to the study as a whole: The study gave a list of over 150 TCR beta chains associated with cytomegalovirus. Most TCR sequences were observed very rarely across donors, whereas some public TCRs were present in many individuals. A later analysis lacked HLA typing for the validation cohort, so it scored co-occurrence in that cohort across all 110 or so repertoires. A few of the identified cytomegalovirus-associated TCR beta chains were confirmed in vitro to be specific for cytomegalovirus antigens. Of the cluster scores, roughly 95% were above 0 in a later analysis, which found that TCRs clustered in the first cohort also tended to co-occur in the approximately 110 validation repertoires. The authors suggested that the approach could potentially be generalized to other disease states and immunological phenotypes. The classifier was reported to diagnose cytomegalovirus status with high specificity and sensitivity in both the original cohort and the validation cohort.

CDR1 and CDR2 (SGHNT, YENEEA) derive from the germline V gene. V is pared back by 3 bases and J by 7 bases, with 9 bases lying between the germline termini. The cysteine opens and the phenylalanine closes a CDR3 of 12 amino acids. CDR3 DNA only is kept here, 36 bases in frame from base 1. The donors were included in the validation cohort of approximately 130 subjects, a group kept apart from the roughly 700-subject first cohort. The library was made by the immunoSEQ multiplex PCR assay. Turning to the authors' computational methods: A statistical classification framework was developed to diagnose cytomegalovirus status using the catalog of TCR beta chain sequences. Entries here come from immuneACCESS through TCRdb and include only in-frame sequences with V and J called. Some clones fail to appear in such tables; in the studies checked, an unresolved V gene covers under half of the shortfall, and the cause of the remainder is unknown. D and trimming were read from the DNA, whereas the V and J calls and clone size are those reported in that table. The sample contains 65,000 to 75,000 clones, roughly 95% of them found a single time. The ten largest clones add up to 4.5% of the sample.

For this clone: Its antigen is still unknown. Within one base of it there is no much larger clone, and no base qualities were kept.

What was sequenced was PBMCs. The sequence was obtained from a woman between 18 and 29 years old in good health and CMV-seropositive. This receptor chain uses TRBV11-3 and TRBJ2-5; the D gene assignment is ambiguous. The bases are TGTGCCAGCAGCTTCGCAGCGCGGACCCAGTACTTC. Its product reads: CASSFAARTQYF.